The 26 T cell receptor beta chains given below trace back to one sample, sequenced in a study of blood T cell repertoires in COVID-19. Libraries were prepared by immunoSEQ multiplex PCR; TCRdb keeps only in-frame clonotypes and omits some of them. Among roughly 100,000 clones listed, about 88% were seen once. Sequenced material: peripheral blood. The origin of the receptors is a human donor in a cohort sampled during active COVID-19.

By share, this clone counts as medium-sized. V usage is TRBV19 and J usage is TRBJ1-2; no clear D gene. The CDR3 length is 12 residues. V lost 2 bases to trimming and J lost 6 bases, with 7 bases between them. The germline V gene has CDR1 LNHDA and CDR2 SQIVND (reference sequence). Here the CDR3 reads CASSIRDNGYTF. For the CDR3, the DNA is TGTGCCAGTAGTATAAGAGACAATGGCTACACCTTC.

CDR3 residues: CASTRDTPSTDTQYF. The CDR3 DNA reads TGTGCCAGCACCCGGGATACCCCTAGCACAGATACGCAGTATTTT. V and J are TRBV2 and TRBJ2-3, with a weak D call TRBD2 (5 bases). Trimming left V 7 bases short and J 0 bases short, with 14 bases between. Germline V gene lookup returns CDR1 SNHLY and CDR2 FYNNEI. The CDR3 has 15 residues. Drawing the rest from reference TRBV2 and TRBJ2-3, the complete variable domain is EPEVTQTPSHQVTQMGQEVILRCVPISNHLYFYWYRQILGQKVEFLVSFYNNEISEKSEIFDDQFSVERPDGSNFTLKIRSTKLEDSAMYFCASTRDTPSTDTQYFGPGTRLTVL.

The V and J genes are TRBV9 and TRBJ2-1; maybe TRBD2 (5 bases). This CDR3 contains 14 residues. Germline V gene data show CDR1 as SGDLS and CDR2 as YYNGEE. Trimming pared 0 bases from V and 7 bases from J, leaving 11 bases between. The CDR3 DNA follows: TGTGCCAGCAGCGTAGGGACTTCTAAGAATGAGCAGTTCTTC. Amino acid sequence: CASSVGTSKNEQFF.

J is TRBJ1-2 and V is TRBV15, with a tentative D call TRBD1 (5 bases). CDR1 LNHNV and CDR2 YYDKDF come from the germline V gene (reference sequence). The V end was cut by 8 bases, the J end by 3 bases, with 10 bases between. The CDR3 consists of 12 residues. The CDR3 nucleotides read TGTGCCACCTCTGCAGGGTACTATGGCTACACCTTC. This gives the protein CATSAGYYGYTF.

Here the CDR3 reads CATAGSNYGYTF. The CDR3, as DNA: TGTGCCACCGCGGGGAGTAACTATGGCTACACCTTC. The chain carries TRBV15 and TRBJ1-2; no reliable D call. Germline loops: CDR1 LNHNV, CDR2 YYDKDF (reference sequence). The V gene lost 8 bases and the J gene lost 1 base, with 8 bases spanning the gap. CDR3 length: 12 amino acids.

The chain couples TRBV7-8 to TRBJ1-2, with a weak D call TRBD1 (6 bases). Trimming took off 0 bases at V and 8 bases at J, with 13 bases between the two ends. The germline CDR1 and CDR2 sequences are SGHVS and FQNEAQ. This CDR3 has 14 amino acids. CDR3 bases: TGTGCCAGCAGCTTAGCGGGGCAGGGGCGCGGCTACACCTTC. Translating it yields CASSLAGQGRGYTF.

This chain links TRBV27 with TRBJ1-1, with D possibly being TRBD1 (6 bases). Germline V gene sequence: CDR1 MNHEY, CDR2 SMNVEV (reference sequence). The ends were cut back, 2 bases at V and 5 bases at J, with 9 bases in the middle. This CDR3 contains 13 residues. The CDR3 reads CASSLNRDTEAFF. CDR3 nucleotides: TGTGCCAGCAGTTTAAACAGGGATACTGAAGCTTTCTTT.

This clone was seen a single time. The chain links TRBV5-1 to TRBJ2-7; 8 bases fit TRBD2. The junction had 9 bases not matched to a gene; V was cut back by 4 bases and J by 0 bases. This CDR3 contains 16 residues. In germline, CDR1 is SGHRS, CDR2 YFSETQ. This CDR3 is CASSRTGTSTSYEQYF. For the CDR3, the DNA is TGCGCCAGCAGCCGCACCGGGACTAGTACCTCCTACGAGCAGTACTTC.

The gene calls are TRBV7-2 and TRBJ2-1; D is ambiguous. Deletions cut 5 bases from V and 8 bases from J, with 16 bases between. CDR1 and CDR2 (germline): SGHTA, FQGNSA. The CDR3 sequence is 14 residues long. The DNA for the CDR3 is TGTGCCAGCAGCACCTACACCTTCCGGGATGAGCAGTTCTTC. Translated, it gives CASSTYTFRDEQFF.

The chain carries TRBV3-1 (or the pseudogene TRBV3-2) and TRBJ1-1; no definite D call. Germline V gives CDR1 LGHDT, CDR2 YNNKEL (reference sequence). This CDR3 spans 13 amino acids. V was cut by 5 bases and J by 4 bases, with 11 bases left in between. The CDR3 DNA follows: TGTGCCAGCAGCTTCATGAGGGCCACTGAAGCTTTCTTT. As protein: CASSFMRATEAFF.

The chain links TRBV15 to TRBJ1-2; 12 nucleotides agree with TRBD1. The junction had 12 bases not matched to a gene; V was cut back by 7 bases and J by 3 bases. The CDR3 runs 17 residues. Germline CDR1 reads LNHNV; CDR2 reads YYDKDF (reference sequence). The CDR3 DNA reads as TGTGCCACCACACCCGGGACAGGGGGCGCAGGGGACTATGGCTACACCTTC. This sequence encodes CATTPGTGGAGDYGYTF.

V gene TRBV20-1 combines with J gene TRBJ2-3; TRBD2 aligns across 10 bases. Germline V gene sequence: CDR1 DFQATT, CDR2 SNEGSKA (reference sequence). Trimming removed 3 bases from V and 2 bases from J; junction bases left unmatched: 5. The CDR3 has 15 amino acids. CDR3 bases: TGCAGTGCTAGTCCCCTAGCGGGGGACACAGATACGCAGTATTTT. Its translation: CSASPLAGDTDTQYF.

The rearrangement joins TRBV7-9 to TRBJ2-2; TRBD2 might be the D (7 bases). This CDR3 contains 14 residues. Trimming left V 3 bases short and J 3 bases short, with 8 bases between. In germline, CDR1 is SEHNR, CDR2 FQNEAQ (reference sequence). DNA for the CDR3: TGTGCCAGCAGCTTCGGGGGGCACACCGGGGAGCTGTTTTTT. It is translated as CASSFGGHTGELFF.

The rearrangement joins TRBV19 to TRBJ2-2; TRBD2 aligns across 11 bases. V trimming: 4 bases; J trimming: 2 bases; junction bases outside the gene matches: 12. Germline V gene data show CDR1 as LNHDA and CDR2 as SQIVND (reference sequence). The CDR3 loop spans 19 amino acids. Here the CDR3 reads CASSTRLAGPPLNTGELFF. CDR3 DNA sequence: TGTGCCAGTAGTACCAGACTAGCGGGGCCTCCACTAAACACCGGGGAGCTGTTTTTT.

The chain joins TRBV5-8 to TRBJ2-1; 12 bases agree with TRBD2. Germline CDR1 is SGHTS and CDR2 is YDEGEE. The V and J ends lost 8 bases and 3 bases, in that order; junction bases with no gene match: 9. The CDR3 covers 16 residues. The CDR3 is CASRTSGVSVYNEQFF. The CDR3 DNA reads as TGTGCCAGTAGGACTAGCGGGGTTTCGGTCTACAATGAGCAGTTCTTC.

The genes are TRBV6-4 and TRBJ2-2; 7 bases are shared with TRBD2. CDR1 is MRHNA, CDR2 SNTAGT, per germline. V shed 5 bases and J 7 bases; nucleotides not matched to a gene: 7. This CDR3 is built from 14 residues. The CDR3 protein is CASSSSGEDGELFF. In DNA, the CDR3 is TGTGCCAGCAGTTCGAGCGGGGAGGACGGGGAGCTGTTTTTT.

The gene calls are TRBV15 and TRBJ1-5, with D possibly matching TRBD1 (5 bases). Germline V gene sequence: CDR1 LNHNV, CDR2 YYDKDF (reference sequence). Trimming removed 0 bases from V and 3 bases from J, with 9 bases in between. The CDR3 has 15 residues. CDR3 residues: CATSRDQGYNQPQHF. DNA for the CDR3: TGTGCCACCAGCAGAGATCAGGGCTACAATCAGCCCCAGCATTTT.

The V call is TRBV28, the J call TRBJ2-7; D is undetermined. Trimming removed 3 bases from V and 4 bases from J, with 7 bases in between. Germline-derived CDR1 and CDR2 are MDHEN and SYDVKM. CDR3 size: 12 residues. The chain's CDR3 is CASSFGSYEQYF. The CDR3 DNA sequence: TGTGCCAGCAGTTTTGGCAGTTACGAGCAGTACTTC.

The V gene is TRBV23-1, the J gene TRBJ1-1; 7 positions match TRBD1. TRBV23-1 is an open reading frame, and its role is uncertain. The J segment lost 5 bases and the V segment lost 1 base, leaving 7 bases of the junction unmatched. The CDR3 is 15 amino acids. DNA for the CDR3: TGCGCCAGCAGTCAATTTTACAGGGGAGAAACTGAAGCTTTCTTT. The encoded protein is CASSQFYRGETEAFF.

CDR3 sequence reads: CASSEASRADGELFF. As DNA, the CDR3 is TGTGCCAGCAGTGAAGCTTCCAGAGCGGACGGGGAGCTGTTTTTT. The chain recombines TRBV6-1 with TRBJ2-2, with D maybe TRBD2 (5 bases). Trimming pared 0 bases from V and 7 bases from J, leaving 12 bases between. The CDR3 has 15 amino acids. CDR1 and CDR2 (germline): MNHNS, SASEGT.

The chain recombines TRBV7-8 with TRBJ1-5, with D tentatively TRBD1 (5 bases). V lost 5 bases to trimming and J lost 1 base, with 9 bases between them. CDR3 size: 14 residues. Germline lookup yields CDR1 SGHVS and CDR2 FQNEAQ. The CDR3 DNA is TGTGCCAGCAGCAGGGGAGGGAGCAATCAGCCCCAGCATTTT. Encoded protein: CASSRGGSNQPQHF.

The CDR3, as DNA: TGTGCCAGCAGCGTTACCCGGGACAGAAGGCCAGATACGCAGTATTTT. This codes for CASSVTRDRRPDTQYF. The chain carries TRBV5-6 and TRBJ2-3; TRBD1 matches at 7 bases. The CDR3 contains 16 residues. V was clipped by 4 bases and J by 4 bases; unmatched bases: 12. Looked up from germline, CDR1 is SGHDT and CDR2 is YYEEEE. Full variable domain (outside the CDR3, taken from reference TRBV5-6 and TRBJ2-3): DAGVTQSPTHLIKTRGQQVTLRCSPKSGHDTVSWYQQALGQGPQFIFQYYEEEERQRGNFPDRFSGHQFPNYSSELNVNALLLGDSALYLCASSVTRDRRPDTQYFGPGTRLTVL.

The V gene is TRBV18, the J gene TRBJ2-3; 14 bases map to TRBD2. In germline, CDR1 is KGHSH, CDR2 LQKENI. V lost 3 bases and J lost 1; bases outside the gene matches: 3. The CDR3 sequence is 17 residues long. The DNA for the CDR3 is TGTGCCAGCTCACCGATGGGACTAGCGGGAGGCACAGATACGCAGTATTTT. Amino acids: CASSPMGLAGGTDTQYF.

The CDR3 loop is CASSAVRQSEAFF. The DNA of the CDR3 is TGTGCCAGCAGCGCCGTACGACAGAGTGAAGCTTTCTTT. V and J are TRBV7-3 and TRBJ1-1; TRBD1 is a possible D gene (5 bases). This CDR3 comprises 13 residues. Germline V CDR1 and CDR2: SGHTA, FQGTGA. V dropped 5 bases and J dropped 7 bases, with 14 bases sitting between them. Looking up the rest from reference TRBV7-3 and TRBJ1-1 gives the full variable domain: GAGVSQTPSNKVTEKGKYVELRCDPISGHTALYWYRQSLGQGPEFLIYFQGTGAADDSGLPNDRFFAVRPEGSVSTLKIQRTERGDSAVYLCASSAVRQSEAFFGQGTRLTVV.

The J gene is TRBJ1-2, the V gene TRBV24-1; possible D gene TRBD1, 5 bases. The CDR3 is made up of 17 amino acids. The germline V and J ends were trimmed by 5 bases and 2 bases, with 20 bases remaining between them. Germline CDR1 reads KGHDR; CDR2 reads SFDVKD. The CDR3 spells CATSGPRGLAGNYGYTF. Written as DNA, the CDR3 is TGTGCCACCAGTGGGCCCCGGGGACTCGCAGGGAACTATGGCTACACCTTC.

The chain uses TRBV6-7 and TRBJ2-1, with 14 bases that match TRBD2. TRBV6-7 carries the ORF label, with uncertain function. The CDR3 extends over 17 amino acids. Unmatched junction bases numbered 10, after V lost 2 bases and J lost 10 bases. CDR3 residues: CASSYPPGGLAGVEQFF. The DNA for the CDR3 is TGTGCCAGCAGTTACCCCCCAGGGGGACTAGCGGGAGTCGAGCAGTTCTTC.